One sample yielded the 30 T cell receptor beta chains listed below, sequenced in a study of cytomegalovirus exposure and HLA in healthy donors (TCRdb year 2017). Libraries were constructed by the immunoSEQ multiplex PCR assay. The multiplex PCR relied on a mix of 60 forward primers for TCR Vbeta segments and 13 reverse primers for TCR Jbeta segments. Not all clones reach the TCRdb copy of this immuneACCESS table, which keeps in-frame sequences only. Checked studies attribute under half of the gap to unresolved V genes and leave the rest unexplained. The sample table shows approximately 240,000 clones, and about 80% are seen once. The top ten constitute around 2.8% of the sample. What was sequenced was PBMCs. The source is a woman between 55 and 75 years old in good health and CMV-seropositive.

V usage is TRBV15 and J usage is TRBJ2-1; TRBD2 agrees at 9 bases. Per germline, CDR1 LNHNV and CDR2 YYDKDF (reference sequence). This CDR3 is built from 21 residues. V was clipped by 1 base and J by 1 base; unmatched bases: 17. The CDR3, as DNA: TGTGCCACCAGCAGAGCACAAGCGGGAGGTTCACTTTACTTATCCTACAATGAGCAGTTCTTC. This codes for CATSRAQAGGSLYLSYNEQFF.

CDR3: CASSLAGTSGSRGNEQFF. In DNA, the CDR3 is TGTGCCAGCAGCTTGGCCGGGACTAGCGGGAGCCGAGGGAATGAGCAGTTCTTC. This chain joins TRBV5-8 and TRBJ2-1; TRBD2 agrees at 14 bases. With 0 bases clipped from V and 7 bases from J, the junction kept 9 bases outside the gene matches. CDR3 length equals 18 residues. The V gene's germline CDR1 is SGHTS and CDR2 YDEGEE.

V is TRBV6-5 and J is TRBJ1-2; D perhaps matches TRBD1 (5 bases). The CDR3 covers 12 residues. With 6 bases removed from V and 2 bases from J, the gap between germline ends came to 7 bases. CDR1 is MNHEY and CDR2 is SVGAGI in the germline V gene. The CDR3 loop is CASRGRNYGYTF. The CDR3 bases are TGTGCCAGCAGGGGGCGGAACTATGGCTACACCTTC.

This chain links TRBV12-5 with TRBJ1-4; D unclear. Germline V lookup: CDR1 LGHNT, CDR2 FRNRAP. V was trimmed by 5 bases and J by 4 bases, leaving 11 bases between them. The CDR3 is 14 amino acids. The CDR3 region is CASGLPTINEKLFF. CDR3 nucleotide sequence: TGTGCTAGTGGTCTCCCAACTATTAATGAAAAACTGTTTTTT.

This sequence joins TRBV19 and TRBJ1-1; TRBD1 agrees at 9 bases. The CDR3 runs to 15 residues. J lost 7 bases, V lost 6 bases, and 12 bases had no gene match. Germline loops: CDR1 LNHDA, CDR2 SQIVND (reference sequence). CDR3 in DNA: TGTGCCAGTAGGGCGGGACAGGGAGATTTCGGTGAAGCTTTCTTT. It is translated as CASRAGQGDFGEAFF.

The chain carries TRBV25-1 and TRBJ1-6; TRBD1 is a possible D gene (6 bases). The CDR3 extends over 14 amino acids. CDR1 is MGHDK, CDR2 SYGVNS, per germline. Trimming removed 2 bases from V and 10 bases from J, with 12 bases in between. This chain's CDR3 is CASSEQGIFSPLHF. The CDR3 region has the DNA TGTGCCAGCAGTGAACAGGGGATTTTCTCACCCCTCCACTTT.

The genes are TRBV10-2 and TRBJ1-2; 9 nucleotides line up with TRBD1. This CDR3 has 15 residues. Germline values: CDR1 WSHSY, CDR2 SAAADI. The ends lost 6 bases at V and 4 bases at J; junction bases unmatched: 9. CDR3 sequence: CASSDNTGGSYGYTF. CDR3 DNA sequence: TGCGCCAGCAGCGATAATACAGGGGGCAGCTATGGCTACACCTTC.

The chain joins TRBV18 to TRBJ2-5; 9 bases align to TRBD2. This CDR3 is 15 amino acids long. Per the germline V gene, CDR1 is KGHSH and CDR2 is LQKENI. Trimming at V came to 3 bases and at J to 5 bases, leaving 7 bases not matched to a gene. The CDR3 region is CASSPGTSWRETQYF. In DNA form, the CDR3 reads TGTGCCAGCTCACCGGGGACTAGCTGGAGGGAGACCCAGTACTTC.

The chain links TRBV5-1 to TRBJ1-1, with TRBD1 matching 8 bases. Germline V gives CDR1 SGHRS, CDR2 YFSETQ. V trimming: 3 bases; J trimming: 1 base; junction bases outside the gene matches: 5. CDR3 length: 15 amino acids. In DNA form, the CDR3 reads TGCGCCAGCAGCTGGACAGGGTTGTCGAACACTGAAGCTTTCTTT. It encodes CASSWTGLSNTEAFF.

The chain has TRBV30 and TRBJ2-1; 15 bases map to TRBD2. CDR3 length equals 16 residues. J was trimmed by 6 bases and V by 3 bases; bases with no gene match: 6. CDR1 and CDR2 from the germline V gene are GTSNPN and SVGIG (reference sequence). The CDR3 sequence is CAWSWTSGGAGNEQFF. The CDR3 region has the DNA TGTGCCTGGAGCTGGACTAGCGGGGGGGCGGGCAATGAGCAGTTCTTC. Full variable domain (outside the CDR3, taken from reference TRBV30 and TRBJ2-1): SQTIHQWPATLVQPVGSPLSLECTVEGTSNPNLYWYRQAAGRGLQLLFYSVGIGQISSEVPQNLSASRPQDRQFILSSKKLLLSDSGFYLCAWSWTSGGAGNEQFFGPGTRLTVL.

The CDR3 reads CASSFLAGGEGEQFF. CDR3 coding DNA: TGTGCCAGCAGCTTTCTAGCGGGAGGGGAAGGTGAGCAGTTCTTC. The gene calls are TRBV9 and TRBJ2-1, with 12 bases identical to TRBD2. V lost 4 bases and J lost 9; bases outside the gene matches: 8. Germline values: CDR1 SGDLS, CDR2 YYNGEE. The CDR3 consists of 15 residues.

The rearrangement links TRBV7-9 to TRBJ2-5; 7 nucleotides match TRBD1. The CDR3 has 17 residues. J lost 0 bases, V lost 6 bases, and 13 bases had no gene match. Germline-derived CDR1 and CDR2 are SEHNR and FQNEAQ (reference sequence). CDR3 sequence (DNA): TGTGCCAGCAGACCATTCCCGGGACAGCGGTACCAAGAGACCCAGTACTTC. This sequence encodes CASRPFPGQRYQETQYF. Drawing the rest from reference TRBV7-9 and TRBJ2-5, the complete variable domain is DTGVSQNPRHKITKRGQNVTFRCDPISEHNRLYWYRQTLGQGPEFLTYFQNEAQLEKSRLLSDRFSAERPKGSFSTLEIQRTEQGDSAMYLCASRPFPGQRYQETQYFGPGTRLLVL.

V usage is TRBV15 and J usage is TRBJ2-7, with D possibly matching TRBD2 (7 bases). V lost 5 bases to trimming and J lost 5 bases, with 22 bases between them. Per germline, CDR1 LNHNV and CDR2 YYDKDF (reference sequence). CDR3 length: 16 residues. The DNA for the CDR3 is TGTGCCACCAGCCCCGGGGGGCGGTACCTTAGAAACGAGCAGTACTTC. Protein: CATSPGGRYLRNEQYF.

This clone was seen more than once but under ten times. The rearrangement joins TRBV5-4 to TRBJ1-3; TRBD1 matches at 10 bases. The CDR3 has 16 amino acids. J gave up 0 bases and V 4 bases, and 4 bases lay outside the gene matches. The germline V gene has CDR1 SGHNT and CDR2 YYREEE (reference sequence). The DNA for the CDR3 is TGTGCCAGCAGCCCGGGACAGGGGCCCTCTGGAAACACCATATATTTT. It codes for CASSPGQGPSGNTIYF.

This clone was detected once. The chain is built from TRBV4-1 and TRBJ2-3, with a weak D call TRBD1 (6 bases). CDR1 and CDR2 (germline): MGHRA, YSYEKL. The CDR3 is 17 residues long. The V gene lost 4 bases and the J gene lost 1 base, with 18 bases spanning the gap. In DNA form, the CDR3 reads TGCGCCAGCAGCCGAGGAGACAGGCCAGCGGGCACAGATACGCAGTATTTT. Translating it yields CASSRGDRPAGTDTQYF.

The gene calls are TRBV5-4 and TRBJ2-7; 8 bases fit TRBD2. The V gene end was trimmed by 3 bases and the J gene end by 3 bases; junction bases not matched to a gene: 11. The CDR3 runs 16 residues. The germline V gene encodes CDR1 SGHNT and CDR2 YYREEE (reference sequence). As DNA, the CDR3 is TGTGCCAGCAGCTCTGGTGGGCTAGCGGGTAGCTACGAGCAGTACTTC. It specifies CASSSGGLAGSYEQYF.

V and J are TRBV18 and TRBJ2-3; TRBD2 might be the D (6 bases). The length of the CDR3 is 15 residues. From germline, CDR1 is KGHSH and CDR2 LQKENI. Trimming cost V 6 bases and J 0 bases, with 13 bases left between them. The CDR3 sequence: CASSQDYLSTDTQYF. DNA for the CDR3: TGTGCCAGCTCGCAGGACTACCTCAGCACAGATACGCAGTATTTT.

The gene calls are TRBV11-2 and TRBJ2-5; 7 bases align to TRBD1. The DNA matches TRBJ2-7 better at its end, which makes the J call doubtful. The CDR3 consists of 15 residues. The germline gives CDR1 SGHAT, CDR2 FQNNGV. For the CDR3, the DNA is TGTGCCAGCAGCTTAGCGGCAGGGGGATCCTACGAGCAGTACTTC. This gives the protein CASSLAAGGSYEQYF.

This clone was seen a single time. This chain connects TRBV5-4 to TRBJ2-3; D not certain. V was shortened by 0 bases and J by 3 bases, with 5 bases between the two germline ends. The CDR3 spans 13 residues. Looked up from germline, CDR1 is SGHNT and CDR2 is YYREEE (reference sequence). The CDR3 reads CASSLDRTDTQYF. CDR3 coding DNA: TGTGCCAGCAGCTTGGACAGAACAGATACGCAGTATTTT.

This clone was detected a few times. One junction end does not reproduce the germline sequence, and a read error may be involved. The chain links TRBV7-2 to TRBJ2-7; TRBD1 might be the D (6 bases). Germline V gene sequence: CDR1 SGHTA, CDR2 FQGNSA. The length of the CDR3 is 17 residues. CDR3 region: CASRLATGTPSSYEQYF. CDR3 DNA sequence: TGTGCCAGCAGATTAGCCACCGGGACACCGAGCTCCTACGAGCAGTACTTC.

The chain has TRBV5-1 and TRBJ2-5; 10 positions agree with TRBD2. The trim removed 4 bases at V and 5 bases at J, leaving 5 bases unmatched. Germline V gene lookup returns CDR1 SGHRS and CDR2 YFSETQ. There are 14 residues in the CDR3. Written as DNA, the CDR3 is TGCGCCAGCAGCAGCGGGAGGGCCGTTGAGACCCAGTACTTC. Protein: CASSSGRAVETQYF.

The chain links TRBV5-1 to TRBJ2-1; TRBD2 agrees at 8 bases. V was clipped by 2 bases and J by 1 base; unmatched bases: 2. The CDR3 has 15 residues. Germline loops: CDR1 SGHRS, CDR2 YFSETQ. The CDR3 reads CASSLRGGSYNEQFF. The CDR3 DNA follows: TGCGCCAGCAGCTTACGGGGGGGATCCTACAATGAGCAGTTCTTC.

The V and J genes are TRBV11-3 and TRBJ1-1, with 8 bases identical to TRBD1. V lost 5 bases, J lost 6 bases, and 8 bases stayed unmatched. The CDR3 consists of 14 residues. CDR1 and CDR2 from the germline V gene are SGHNT and YENEEA. The CDR3 region has the DNA TGTGCCAGCAGCCCCAGGGGGCGGGGGTCTGAAGCTTTCTTT. This codes for CASSPRGRGSEAFF.

The chain is built from TRBV5-1 and TRBJ1-1; D call uncertain. Trimming cost V 4 bases and J 1 base, with 14 bases left between them. The CDR3 runs to 15 residues. Per the germline V gene, CDR1 is SGHRS and CDR2 is YFSETQ. The CDR3 nucleotides are TGCGCCAGCAGCCCAGTTAGTGGCGGGAACACTGAAGCTTTCTTT. Amino acid sequence: CASSPVSGGNTEAFF.

The sample holds a few counts of this clone. This chain joins TRBV9 and TRBJ2-5; unclear D gene. Trimming removed 1 base at V and 1 base at J, with 8 bases between. The CDR3 totals 14 residues. Germline CDR1 and CDR2: SGDLS and YYNGEE. CDR3 sequence: CASSVKTTQETQYF. The CDR3 DNA is TGTGCCAGCAGCGTAAAGACAACCCAAGAGACCCAGTACTTC.

This sequence joins TRBV7-2 and TRBJ1-1, with 8 bases aligning to TRBD1. Per the germline V gene, CDR1 is SGHTA and CDR2 is FQGNSA. The CDR3 runs 13 residues. V lost 5 bases to trimming and J lost 6 bases; unmatched junction nucleotides: 5. The CDR3 loop reads CASSPTTGAEAFF. In DNA form, the CDR3 reads TGTGCCAGCAGCCCGACGACAGGGGCTGAAGCTTTCTTT.

This chain connects TRBV5-4 to TRBJ2-2, with 8 bases identical to TRBD1. This CDR3 spans 16 amino acids. With V trimmed by 1 base and J by 5 bases, 7 bases remained unmatched. In germline, CDR1 is SGHNT, CDR2 YYREEE (reference sequence). The chain's CDR3 is CASSLPGTGETGELFF. The CDR3 nucleotides read TGTGCCAGCAGCTTGCCCGGGACAGGCGAGACCGGGGAGCTGTTTTTT.

The rearrangement links TRBV28 to TRBJ1-1; no reliable D call. The CDR3 runs to 14 residues. Germline lookup yields CDR1 MDHEN and CDR2 SYDVKM. V lost 3 bases, J lost 5 bases, and 13 bases lay in between. This CDR3 is CASSFAPPGTEAFF. In DNA form, the CDR3 reads TGTGCCAGCAGTTTTGCCCCTCCGGGAACTGAAGCTTTCTTT.

This CDR3 reads CASSLVGGALDTEAFF. The CDR3 coding sequence is TGCGCCAGCAGCCTGGTCGGGGGGGCGCTCGACACTGAAGCTTTCTTT. The J gene is TRBJ1-1, the V gene TRBV5-1; weak D call: TRBD1 (6 bases). V lost 4 bases, J lost 3 bases, and 19 bases lay in between. This CDR3 is built from 16 residues. CDR1 and CDR2 from the germline V gene are SGHRS and YFSETQ.

The gene calls are TRBV5-1 and TRBJ2-5, with a weak D call TRBD1 (6 bases). CDR1 and CDR2 (germline): SGHRS, YFSETQ. The CDR3 spans 14 residues. The V gene lost 4 bases and the J gene lost 1 base, with 11 bases spanning the gap. The CDR3 bases are TGCGCCAGCAGCGTGGGACAACCCCAAGAGACCCAGTACTTC. Translating it yields CASSVGQPQETQYF.